The subject of this entry is one T cell receptor (beta chain). Its antigen is not known. This specimen comes from a study of T-cell memory formation after mild COVID-19. CDR1 is SGHVS and CDR2 is FQNEAQ in the germline V gene. Trimming left V 3 bases short and J 0 bases short, with 9 bases between. The CDR3 loop spans 15 amino acids. Overall study findings and caveats: Of the contracting clones, CD4+ ones lay mainly in CM and EM, and CD8+ ones in EMRA. Contracting clones from day 15 to 85 had balanced CD4/CD8; later expanders favoured CD4+. The appearance of some responding clones in pre-infection memory suggested that cross-reactive memory joined.

TCRdb analysed the 5' RACE reads with MiXCR anew, one entry per CDR3 protein. The sample yields about 400,000 distinct CDR3 sequences, 20% to 25% seen once. The V and J genes are TRBV7-8 and TRBJ1-3, with D hard to call. Sequencing used PBMCs or a T cell subset sorted from them (not recorded which). The TCR was taken from an adult woman who had mild COVID-19 (a few samples of this study predate the infection). Cell type and time point are not known. Here the CDR3 DNA reads TGTGCCAGCAGCTTCGGTAGGAGCTCTGGAAACACCATATATTTT. It translates to CASSFGRSSGNTIYF.